The text below deals with one T cell receptor (beta chain). The data were obtained in a study of blood T cell repertoires in COVID-19. Overall study context: PBMCs, B-cell-depleted T cells, or T cells were the source of the cDNA or gDNA that made up the material.

The CDR3 length is 13 residues. Germline V gene data show CDR1 as SGHAT and CDR2 as FQNNGV. Trimming shortened V by 7 bases and J by 10 bases, and 14 bases separated the two germline ends. Sequencing used immunoSEQ multiplex PCR; TCRdb keeps in-frame clones, though not all of them. Of roughly 30,000 clones in the sample, roughly 90% were seen once. V is TRBV11-2 and J is TRBJ1-6; D gene uncertain. This clonotype was obtained from a human donor in a cohort sampled during active COVID-19. The material sequenced was peripheral blood. DNA of the CDR3: TGTGCCAGCAAAGCGGAGGCTTACTCACCCCTCCACTTT. As protein: CASKAEAYSPLHF.